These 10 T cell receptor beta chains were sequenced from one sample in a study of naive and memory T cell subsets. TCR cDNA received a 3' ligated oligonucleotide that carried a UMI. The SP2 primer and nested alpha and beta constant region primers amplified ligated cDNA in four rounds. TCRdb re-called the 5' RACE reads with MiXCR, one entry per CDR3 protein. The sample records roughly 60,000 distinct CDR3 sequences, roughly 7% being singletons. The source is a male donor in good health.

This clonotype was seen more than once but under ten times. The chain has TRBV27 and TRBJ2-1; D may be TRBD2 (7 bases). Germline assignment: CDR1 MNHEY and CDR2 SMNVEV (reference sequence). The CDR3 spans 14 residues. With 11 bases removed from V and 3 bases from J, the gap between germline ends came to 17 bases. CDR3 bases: TGTGCCTGGGAGGGGGACCTAGACTACAATGAGCAGTTCTTC. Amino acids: CAWEGDLDYNEQFF.

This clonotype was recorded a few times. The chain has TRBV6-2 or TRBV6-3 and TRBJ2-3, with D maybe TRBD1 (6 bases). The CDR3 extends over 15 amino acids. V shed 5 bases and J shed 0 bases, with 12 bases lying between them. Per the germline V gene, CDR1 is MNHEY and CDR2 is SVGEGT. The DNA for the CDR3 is TGTGCCAGCAGTCGACAGGTTTCTAGCACAGATACGCAGTATTTT. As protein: CASSRQVSSTDTQYF.

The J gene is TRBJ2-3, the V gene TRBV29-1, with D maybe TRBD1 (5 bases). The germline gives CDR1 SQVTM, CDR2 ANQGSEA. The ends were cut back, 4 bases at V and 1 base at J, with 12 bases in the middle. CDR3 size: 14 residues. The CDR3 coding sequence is TGCAGCGTTGGTTTCTTGGGGCGCACAGATACGCAGTATTTT. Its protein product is CSVGFLGRTDTQYF.

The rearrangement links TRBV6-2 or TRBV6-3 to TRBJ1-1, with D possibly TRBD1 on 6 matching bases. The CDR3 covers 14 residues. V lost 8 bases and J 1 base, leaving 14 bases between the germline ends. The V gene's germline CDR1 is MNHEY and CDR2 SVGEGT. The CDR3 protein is CASLGAGRNTEAFF. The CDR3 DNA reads TGTGCCAGCTTGGGGGCAGGCCGGAACACTGAAGCTTTCTTT.

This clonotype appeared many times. In DNA, the CDR3 is TGTGCCAGCAGCCAAGACCAGCGGTCCTCCTACAATGAGCAGTTCTTC. Residues: CASSQDQRSSYNEQFF. The chain carries TRBV3-1 and TRBJ2-1, with a possible D match to TRBD2 (5 bases). V was pared by 0 bases and J by 0 bases, with 9 bases between. The CDR3 covers 16 residues. CDR1 and CDR2 from the germline V gene are LGHDT and YNNKEL (reference sequence).

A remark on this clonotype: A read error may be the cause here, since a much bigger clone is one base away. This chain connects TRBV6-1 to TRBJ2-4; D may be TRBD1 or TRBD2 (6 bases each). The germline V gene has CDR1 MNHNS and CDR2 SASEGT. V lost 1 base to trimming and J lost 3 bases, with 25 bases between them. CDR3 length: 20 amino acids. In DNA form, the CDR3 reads TGTGCCAGCAGTGAAGAGGAGGGGCAGGGGATCAGCCGGGTCAAAAACATTCAGTACTTC. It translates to CASSEEEGQGISRVKNIQYF.

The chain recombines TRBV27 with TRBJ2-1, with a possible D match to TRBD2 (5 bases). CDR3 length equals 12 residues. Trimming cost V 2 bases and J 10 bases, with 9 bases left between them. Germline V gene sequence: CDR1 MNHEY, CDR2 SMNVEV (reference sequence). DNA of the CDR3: TGTGCCAGCAGTTTACCGGGGTGGGAGCAGTTCTTC. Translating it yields CASSLPGWEQFF.

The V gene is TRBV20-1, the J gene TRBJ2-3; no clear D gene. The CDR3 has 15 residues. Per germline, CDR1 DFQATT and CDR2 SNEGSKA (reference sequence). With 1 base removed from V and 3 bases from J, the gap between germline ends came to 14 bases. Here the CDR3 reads CSARVPPADTDTQYF. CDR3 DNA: TGCAGTGCTAGAGTCCCCCCAGCAGATACAGATACGCAGTATTTT.

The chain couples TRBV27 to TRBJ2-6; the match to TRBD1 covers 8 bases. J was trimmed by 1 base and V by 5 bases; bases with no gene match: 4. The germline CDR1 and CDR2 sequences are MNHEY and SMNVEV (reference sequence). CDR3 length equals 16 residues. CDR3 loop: CASSQRTGSGANVLTF. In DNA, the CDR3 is TGTGCCAGCAGTCAAAGGACAGGGTCTGGGGCCAACGTCCTGACTTTC.

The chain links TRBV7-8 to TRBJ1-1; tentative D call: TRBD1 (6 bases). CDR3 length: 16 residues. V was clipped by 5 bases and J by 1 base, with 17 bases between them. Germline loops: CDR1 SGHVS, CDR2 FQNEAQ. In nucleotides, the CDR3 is TGTGCCAGCAGCCGGGCCGGACAGCGATCGAACACTGAAGCTTTCTTT. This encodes CASSRAGQRSNTEAFF.